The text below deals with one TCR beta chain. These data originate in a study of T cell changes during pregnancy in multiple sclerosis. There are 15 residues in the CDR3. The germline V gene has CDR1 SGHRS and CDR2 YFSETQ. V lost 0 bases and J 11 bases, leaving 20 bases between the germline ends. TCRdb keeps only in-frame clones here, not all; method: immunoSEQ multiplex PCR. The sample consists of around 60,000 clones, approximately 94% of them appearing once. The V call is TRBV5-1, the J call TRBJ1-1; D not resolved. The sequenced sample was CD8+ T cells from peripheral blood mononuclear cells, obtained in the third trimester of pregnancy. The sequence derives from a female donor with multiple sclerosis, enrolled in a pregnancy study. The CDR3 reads CASSLDSQLVPGAFF. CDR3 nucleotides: TGCGCCAGCAGCTTGGATTCCCAACTGGTCCCCGGGGCTTTCTTT.